What follows are 10 T cell receptor beta chains derived from one specimen sequenced in a study of PD-1 blockade in classical Hodgkin lymphoma. The method was immunoSEQ multiplex PCR; TCRdb's version includes in-frame clones alone and lacks a portion of them. Of under 100,000 clones in the sample, approximately 80% were seen once. There was relapse after autologous stem cell transplantation in every patient, and there was variation in brentuximab vedotin exposure. The sequenced sample was peripheral blood mononuclear cells (PBMCs), obtained at baseline. Every receptor here comes from a human donor with classical Hodgkin lymphoma.

V usage is TRBV4-1 and J usage is TRBJ1-4; D gene ambiguous. CDR1 and CDR2 from the germline V gene are MGHRA and YSYEKL. CDR3 length equals 16 residues. V gave up 0 bases and J gave up 0 bases, with 8 bases separating them. CDR3 nucleotide sequence: TGCGCCAGCAGCCAAGATTGGGGTACAACTAATGAAAAACTGTTTTTT. As protein: CASSQDWGTTNEKLFF.

This clone has just one count. The chain couples TRBV6-5 to TRBJ1-5; D is unresolved. V was pared by 1 base and J by 0 bases, with 4 bases between. The CDR3 spans 14 residues. Germline V gene sequence: CDR1 MNHEY, CDR2 SVGAGI. For the CDR3, the DNA is TGTGCCAGCAGTTACTTCATTAGCAATCAGCCCCAGCATTTT. Translation: CASSYFISNQPQHF.

The chain links TRBV2 to TRBJ2-3, with 8 bases that match TRBD2. The J segment lost 0 bases and the V segment lost 6 bases, leaving 5 bases of the junction unmatched. Looked up from germline, CDR1 is SNHLY and CDR2 is FYNNEI. The CDR3 is 15 amino acids. CDR3 sequence reads: CASRQAGVSTDTQYF. The CDR3 DNA sequence: TGTGCCAGCAGGCAAGCGGGGGTTAGCACAGATACGCAGTATTTT.

The rearrangement links TRBV10-3 to TRBJ1-1, with no clear D. Germline CDR1 reads ENHRY; CDR2 reads SYGVKD. V was shortened by 7 bases and J by 3 bases, with 12 bases between the two germline ends. CDR3 length: 13 residues. The CDR3, as DNA: TGTGCCATCACTAACGGGTTGGACACTGAAGCTTTCTTT. Residues: CAITNGLDTEAFF.

V gene TRBV4-1 combines with J gene TRBJ2-3; D remains unclear. Looked up from germline, CDR1 is MGHRA and CDR2 is YSYEKL. This CDR3 region has 14 residues. Between the trimmed V and J ends, which lost 1 base and 5 bases, there was a span of 10 bases. CDR3 sequence reads: CASSQVWSEDTQYF. The CDR3 region has the DNA TGCGCCAGCAGCCAAGTTTGGTCGGAAGATACGCAGTATTTT.

In its sample, this clone was seen once. The chain couples TRBV18 to TRBJ2-1; D uncertain. CDR1 is KGHSH and CDR2 is LQKENI in the germline V gene. Trimming removed 4 bases from V and 0 bases from J, with 13 bases in between. The CDR3 length is 16 residues. This CDR3 is CASSLNPISSYNEQFF. The CDR3 region has the DNA TGTGCCAGCTCACTAAATCCAATTAGCTCCTACAATGAGCAGTTCTTC.

The chain carries TRBV9 and TRBJ2-1; D call uncertain. V dropped 2 bases and J dropped 10 bases, with 19 bases sitting between them. The CDR3 runs to 15 residues. From germline, CDR1 is SGDLS and CDR2 YYNGEE. The CDR3 sequence is CASSVRSEFIGEQFF. CDR3 in DNA: TGTGCCAGCAGCGTCAGGTCTGAATTTATTGGGGAGCAGTTCTTC. Drawing the rest from reference TRBV9 and TRBJ2-1, the complete variable domain is DSGVTQTPKHLITATGQRVTLRCSPRSGDLSVYWYQQSLDQGLQFLIQYYNGEERAKGNILERFSAQQFPDLHSELNLSSLELGDSALYFCASSVRSEFIGEQFFGPGTRLTVL.

The genes are TRBV18 and TRBJ2-1, with D possibly being TRBD1 or TRBD2 (5 bases each). Trimming removed 5 bases from V and 0 bases from J, with 11 bases in between. This CDR3 has 15 residues. From germline, CDR1 is KGHSH and CDR2 LQKENI. CDR3 in amino acids: CASSEGHSSYNEQFF. CDR3 bases: TGTGCCAGCTCAGAGGGGCATAGCTCCTACAATGAGCAGTTCTTC.

CDR3 DNA: TGTGACAATCAGCCCCAGCATTTT. Its translation is CDNQPQHF. This rearrangement joins TRBV6-1 to TRBJ1-5; the D is unclear. CDR3 length: 8 amino acids. Germline values: CDR1 MNHNS, CDR2 SASEGT.

V and J are TRBV14 and TRBJ2-6, with a tentative D call TRBD2 (5 bases). Trimming shortened V by 2 bases and J by 2 bases, and 7 bases separated the two germline ends. Germline-derived CDR1 and CDR2 are SGHDN and FVKESK. CDR3 length equals 15 residues. This chain's CDR3 is CASSQRGTGANVLTF. DNA of the CDR3: TGTGCCAGCAGCCAACGGGGAACTGGGGCCAACGTCCTGACTTTC.